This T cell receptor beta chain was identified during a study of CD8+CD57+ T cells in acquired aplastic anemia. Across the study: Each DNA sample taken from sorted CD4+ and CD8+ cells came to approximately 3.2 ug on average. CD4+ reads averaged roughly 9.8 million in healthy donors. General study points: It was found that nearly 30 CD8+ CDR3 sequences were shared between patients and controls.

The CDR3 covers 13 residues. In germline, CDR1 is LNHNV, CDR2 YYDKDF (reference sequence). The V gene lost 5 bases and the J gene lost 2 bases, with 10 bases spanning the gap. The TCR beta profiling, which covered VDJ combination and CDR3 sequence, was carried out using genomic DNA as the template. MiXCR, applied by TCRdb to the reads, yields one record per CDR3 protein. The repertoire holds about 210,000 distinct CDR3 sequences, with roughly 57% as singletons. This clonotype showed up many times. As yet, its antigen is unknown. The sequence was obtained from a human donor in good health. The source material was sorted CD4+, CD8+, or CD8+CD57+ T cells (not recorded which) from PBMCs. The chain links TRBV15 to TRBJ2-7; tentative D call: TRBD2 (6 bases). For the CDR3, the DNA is TGTGCCACCAGCCCCGGGGGAACCTACGAGCAGTACTTC. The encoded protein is CATSPGGTYEQYF.